The entry below gives a single TCR beta chain sequence along with its context. Its antigen is not identified. Per the original methods: Across clinicopathological groups, CDR3 differences served as the basis for building a distant-metastasis classifier for papillary thyroid cancer. TCRdb re-clonotyped the PCR reads via MiXCR. TCRdb's processing, not the study's, gives the V and J calls here. The data contain roughly 30,000 clones, 20% to 25% of them singletons. Not a single patient had been given any form of treatment at any point before undergoing thyroid surgery. The sample belongs to a study of metastatic and nonmetastatic thyroid tumors. Study at large: Samples came from malignant and benign thyroid patients, and repertoires were compared across blood and tumor or nodule tissue. Study-level points and caveats: Malignant thyroid tumors reportedly had TCR beta diversity that was significantly higher than in benign nodules, in blood and tumor.

Germline V gene sequence: CDR1 MNHNS, CDR2 SASEGT. V lost 6 bases, J lost 8 bases, and 9 bases stayed unmatched. CDR3 size: 14 residues. The chain carries TRBV6-1 and TRBJ2-1; 8 bases agree with TRBD1. The sequenced material came from blood. The TCR originated in a female donor with papillary thyroid cancer or a benign thyroid nodule (not recorded which). Some clones in this sample may be carry-over from other donors' samples. In nucleotides, the CDR3 is TGTGCCAGCAGAAGAGGGACAGGCGATTATGAGCAGTTCTTC. Protein: CASRRGTGDYEQFF.